The text below deals with one T cell receptor (beta chain). The repertoire was sequenced with immunoSEQ multiplex PCR; TCRdb's copy has only in-frame clones and lacks some. The sample holds approximately 180,000 clones; approximately 83% are singletons and the top ten take about 6.7%. Germline V lookup: CDR1 SGDLS, CDR2 YYNGEE. The CDR3 totals 17 residues. Trimming shortened V by 0 bases and J by 0 bases, and 13 bases separated the two germline ends. The record originates from a study of blood T cell repertoires in COVID-19. Sequenced sample: peripheral blood. The chain recombines TRBV9 with TRBJ2-1, with a weak D call TRBD2 (6 bases). The sequence was obtained from a middle-aged woman with COVID-19, enrolled during active disease. CDR3 residues: CASSVAGSGPSYNEQFF. In nucleotides, the CDR3 is TGTGCCAGCAGCGTAGCGGGTAGCGGACCCTCCTACAATGAGCAGTTCTTC.